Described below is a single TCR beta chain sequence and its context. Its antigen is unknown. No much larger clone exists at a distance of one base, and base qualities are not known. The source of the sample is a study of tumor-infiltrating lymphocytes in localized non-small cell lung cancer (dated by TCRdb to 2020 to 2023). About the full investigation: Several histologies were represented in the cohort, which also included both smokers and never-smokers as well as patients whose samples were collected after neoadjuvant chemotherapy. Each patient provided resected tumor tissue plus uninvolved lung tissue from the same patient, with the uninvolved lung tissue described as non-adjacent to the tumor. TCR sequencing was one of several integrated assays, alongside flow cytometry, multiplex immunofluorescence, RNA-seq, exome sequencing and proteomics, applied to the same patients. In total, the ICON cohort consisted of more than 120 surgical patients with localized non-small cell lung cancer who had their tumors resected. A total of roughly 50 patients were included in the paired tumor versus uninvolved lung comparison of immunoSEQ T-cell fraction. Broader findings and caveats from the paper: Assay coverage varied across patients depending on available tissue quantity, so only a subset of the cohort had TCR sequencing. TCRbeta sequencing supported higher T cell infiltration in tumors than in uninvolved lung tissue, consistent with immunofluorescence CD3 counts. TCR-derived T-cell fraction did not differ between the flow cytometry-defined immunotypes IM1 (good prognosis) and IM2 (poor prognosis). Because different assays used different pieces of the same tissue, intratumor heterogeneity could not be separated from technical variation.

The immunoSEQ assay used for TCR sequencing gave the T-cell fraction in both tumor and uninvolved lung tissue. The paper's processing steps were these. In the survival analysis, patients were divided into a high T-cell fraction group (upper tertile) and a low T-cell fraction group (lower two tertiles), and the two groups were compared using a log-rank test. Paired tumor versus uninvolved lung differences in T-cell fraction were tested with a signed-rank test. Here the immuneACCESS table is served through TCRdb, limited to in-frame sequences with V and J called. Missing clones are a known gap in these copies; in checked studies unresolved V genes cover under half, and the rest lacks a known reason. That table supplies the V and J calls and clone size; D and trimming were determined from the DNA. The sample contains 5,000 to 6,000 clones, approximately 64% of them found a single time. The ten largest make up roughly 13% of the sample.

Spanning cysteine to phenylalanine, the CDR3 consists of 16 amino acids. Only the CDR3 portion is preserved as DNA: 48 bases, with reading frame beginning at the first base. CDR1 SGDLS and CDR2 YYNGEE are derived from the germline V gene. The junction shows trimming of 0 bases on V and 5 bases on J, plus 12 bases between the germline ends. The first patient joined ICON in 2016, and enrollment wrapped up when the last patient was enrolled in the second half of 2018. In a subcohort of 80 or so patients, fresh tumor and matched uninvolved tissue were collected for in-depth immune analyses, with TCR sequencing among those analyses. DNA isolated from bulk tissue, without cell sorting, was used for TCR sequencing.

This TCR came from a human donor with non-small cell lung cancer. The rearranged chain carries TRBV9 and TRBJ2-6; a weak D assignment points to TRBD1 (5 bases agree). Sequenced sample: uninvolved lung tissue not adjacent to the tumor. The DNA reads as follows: TGTGCCAGCAGCGTAGGCCAGGGTTGGCGGGCCAACGTCCTGACTTTC. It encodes CASSVGQGWRANVLTF.